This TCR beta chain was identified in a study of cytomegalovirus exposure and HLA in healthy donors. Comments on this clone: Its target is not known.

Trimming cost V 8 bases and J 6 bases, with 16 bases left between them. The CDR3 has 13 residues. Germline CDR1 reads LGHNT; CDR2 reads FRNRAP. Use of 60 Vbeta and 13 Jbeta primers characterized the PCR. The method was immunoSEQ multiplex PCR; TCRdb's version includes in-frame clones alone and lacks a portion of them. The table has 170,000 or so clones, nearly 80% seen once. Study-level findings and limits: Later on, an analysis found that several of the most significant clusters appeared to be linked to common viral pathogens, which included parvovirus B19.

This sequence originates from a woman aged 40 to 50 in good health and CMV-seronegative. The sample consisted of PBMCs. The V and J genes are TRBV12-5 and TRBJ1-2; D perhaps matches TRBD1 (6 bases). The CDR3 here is CASTWGRRDGYTF. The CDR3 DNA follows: TGTGCTAGTACCTGGGGGCGTAGGGATGGCTACACCTTC.